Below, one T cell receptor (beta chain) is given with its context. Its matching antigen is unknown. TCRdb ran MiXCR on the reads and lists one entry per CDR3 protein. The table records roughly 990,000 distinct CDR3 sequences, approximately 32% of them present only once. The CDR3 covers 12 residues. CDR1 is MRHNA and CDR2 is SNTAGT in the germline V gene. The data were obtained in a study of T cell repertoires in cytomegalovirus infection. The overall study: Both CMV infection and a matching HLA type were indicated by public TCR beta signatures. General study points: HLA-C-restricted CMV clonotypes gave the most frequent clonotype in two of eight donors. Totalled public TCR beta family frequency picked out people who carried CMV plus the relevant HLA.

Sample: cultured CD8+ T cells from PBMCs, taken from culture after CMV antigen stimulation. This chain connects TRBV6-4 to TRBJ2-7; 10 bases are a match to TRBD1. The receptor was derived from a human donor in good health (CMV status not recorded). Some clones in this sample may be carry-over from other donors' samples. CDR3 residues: CASSGGDRGPQV. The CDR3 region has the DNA TGTGCCAGCAGTGGAGGGGACAGGGGCCCCCAGGTC.